The rows below give T cell receptor beta chains drawn from one sample of a study of T cell responses to AZD1222 COVID-19 vaccine. TCRdb keeps only in-frame clones here, not all; method: immunoSEQ multiplex PCR. The sample has over 130,000 clones; around 91% are singletons. The specimen comprised peripheral blood, sampled on day 0 of AZD1222 vaccination. Receptors originate from an adult in good health. Both conserved end residues are part of each CDR3. The order of the fields is J gene, V gene, CDR3 protein.

TRBJ2-7,TRBV9,CASSVSGGKDYEQYF
TRBJ1-5,TRBV10-3,CAISDRKGHSNQPQHF
TRBJ2-7,TRBV7-6,CASSLAGTYEQYF
TRBJ2-1,TRBV18,CASSRSAQGGNEQFF
TRBJ2-2,TRBV7-6,CASKAGQQNTGELFF
TRBJ1-3,TRBV25-1,CASSEYRGSGNTIYF
TRBJ2-5,TRBV4-1,CASSPDRGRDETQYF
TRBJ1-2,TRBV19,CASSINGQGQDGYTF
TRBJ1-6,TRBV25-1,CASSTGQNNSPLHF
TRBJ2-3,TRBV24-1,CATSDPAGPTDTQYF
TRBJ1-5,TRBV10-3,CAISERQDYQPQHF
TRBJ2-7,TRBV5-1,CASSFSGTVWDEQYF
TRBJ2-7,TRBV4-1,CASSQINFIGTGDYEQYF
TRBJ1-2,TRBV2,CASRGETRKEGYTF
TRBJ2-1,TRBV6-5,CASTGLAVGEQFF
TRBJ2-7,TRBV6-2/TRBV6-3,CASSSRVEFYEQYF
TRBJ1-2,TRBV3-1/TRBV3-2,CASSLDRAPYTF
TRBJ2-1,TRBV2,CASSLQGASVRNEQFF
TRBJ2-1,TRBV6-6,CASLGLVASNEQFF
TRBJ1-1,TRBV5-1,CASRRDSPEAFF
TRBJ2-1,TRBV6-2/TRBV6-3,CASSIFGEQFF
TRBJ2-3,TRBV10-2,CASSRLAGTDTQYF
TRBJ2-1,TRBV21-1,CASSKIGDAKFF
TRBJ2-1,TRBV27,CASSLSGRGRGEQFF
TRBJ1-2,TRBV27,CASIGQGGYNGYTF
TRBJ1-2,TRBV5-4,CASSNDGRGYTF
TRBJ1-2,TRBV5-6,CASSSGTSQDYTF
TRBJ2-5,TRBV2,CASSDRLAGGQETQYF
TRBJ1-1,TRBV5-4,CASSGSSYLRNTEAFF
TRBJ1-3,TRBV6-1,CASSEEMGLLLLPSGNTIYF
TRBJ2-1,TRBV28,CASTLTAPYNEQFF
TRBJ2-2,TRBV5-1,CASSLARDRGRTSGELFF
TRBJ1-1,TRBV29-1,CSVSGGGNTEAFF
TRBJ2-3,TRBV5-1,CASSFNSATDTQYF
TRBJ2-7,TRBV7-2,CASSLQYEQYF
TRBJ2-1,TRBV20-1,CSAEGRNEQFF
TRBJ2-3,TRBV18,CASSPTGPQGDTQYF
TRBJ2-7,TRBV28,CASSRTLDRGLGEQYF
TRBJ1-4,TRBV5-1,CASSSTGDGEKLFF
TRBJ1-2,TRBV29-1,CSVGQGFYGYTF
TRBJ2-1,TRBV10-1,CASSEGGPGYNEQFF
TRBJ1-1,TRBV5-1,CASSLAPMNTEAFF